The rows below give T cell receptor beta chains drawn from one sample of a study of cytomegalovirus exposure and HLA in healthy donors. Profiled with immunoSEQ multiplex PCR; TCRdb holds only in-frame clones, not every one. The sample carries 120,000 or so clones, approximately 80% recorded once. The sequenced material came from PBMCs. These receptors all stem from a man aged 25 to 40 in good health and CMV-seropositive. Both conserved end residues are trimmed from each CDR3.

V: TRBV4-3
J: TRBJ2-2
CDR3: ASSHLAGVVTGELF

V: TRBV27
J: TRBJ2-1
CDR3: ASSHGLSSYNEQF

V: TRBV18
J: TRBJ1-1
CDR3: ASSPRQGAGNTEAF

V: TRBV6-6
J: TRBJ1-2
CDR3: ASSYYRSNYGYT

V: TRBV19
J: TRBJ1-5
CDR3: ASSILPQGPLGYSNQPQH

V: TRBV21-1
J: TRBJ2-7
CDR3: ASSARDSNLYEQY

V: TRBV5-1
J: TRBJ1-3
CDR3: ASSVQSGSGNTIY

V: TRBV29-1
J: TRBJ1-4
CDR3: SVGVRGTLF

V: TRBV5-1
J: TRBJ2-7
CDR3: ASSPNRASSYEQY

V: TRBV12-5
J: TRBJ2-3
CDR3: ASRTSGRDDTQY

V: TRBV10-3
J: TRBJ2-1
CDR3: AIKGLADNEQF

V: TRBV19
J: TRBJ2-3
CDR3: ASSFLGLAGSTDTQY

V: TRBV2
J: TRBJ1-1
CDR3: ATFPGTGGKDTEAF

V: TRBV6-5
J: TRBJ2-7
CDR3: ASSYRAGGYEQY

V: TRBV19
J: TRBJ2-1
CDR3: ASSISGSLRTYNEQF

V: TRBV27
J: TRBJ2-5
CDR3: ASSKRGETQY

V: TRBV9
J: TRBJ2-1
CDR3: ASSVAYGGTSNEQF

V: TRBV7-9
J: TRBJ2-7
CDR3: ASSLVWTETYEQY

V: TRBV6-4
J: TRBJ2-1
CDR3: ASSDSDQQGNEQF

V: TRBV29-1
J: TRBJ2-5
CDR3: SVGASGLQETQY

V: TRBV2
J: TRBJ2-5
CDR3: ASPNSGGETQY

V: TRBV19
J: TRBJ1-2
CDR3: ASTPRGAQWDGYT

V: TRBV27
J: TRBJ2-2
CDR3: ASSSLRTGGNTGELF

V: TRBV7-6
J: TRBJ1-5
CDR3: ASSFSGDGQPQH